This note documents a single T cell receptor beta chain sequence. The antigen is undetermined. CD4+ T cell isolation took place after less than 13 days of culture. This person's SARS-CoV-2 infection, confirmed by PCR, occurred between March and December 2020. Vaccine administered to participants consisted of two doses of either BNT162b2 or mRNA-1273. The method was immunoSEQ multiplex PCR; TCRdb's version includes in-frame clones alone and lacks a portion of them. The sample has about 34,000 clones, around 75% seen once; the top ten hold around 7%. This specimen comes from a study of vaccination effects on CD4 cells after COVID-19. About the research overall: After vaccination, samples were taken early and late from a few convalescent patients. Post-vaccine sampling occurred a median 72 days after the second dose. Findings and limits, study-wide: Marked clonal contraction of both clone types appeared late after vaccination. In people who had recovered, most post-vaccine spike-reactive clones were new vaccine-induced clones.

The CDR3 consists of 15 residues. Trimming removed 3 bases from V and 0 bases from J, with 11 bases in between. Germline CDR1 reads LNHDA; CDR2 reads SQIVND (reference sequence). The clonotype originates from a human donor who had a prior SARS-CoV-2 infection. Sequences were derived from CD4+ T cells from PBMCs cultured without peptide, sampled after COVID-19 vaccination. The chain employs TRBV19 and TRBJ1-1; D is possibly TRBD1 (5 bases). CDR3 loop: CASSIQWGLNTEAFF. The CDR3 DNA is TGTGCCAGTAGTATTCAGTGGGGCTTGAACACTGAAGCTTTCTTT.